Sequencing of this T cell receptor (beta chain) was carried out in a study of T cells in Graves' hyperthyroidism and ophthalmopathy. This clonotype was recorded many times. The antigen is not known. Study results and caveats: From stable hyperthyroidism, ophthalmopathy was set apart by a 13 V-J model.

Amplified TCR beta CDR3 regions came from RNA transcripts. The HTBI primer set served for first-round RT-PCR of the TCR CDR3. TCRdb re-derived calls from the multiplex PCR reads in MiXCR, one entry per CDR3 protein. Altogether roughly 580,000 distinct CDR3 sequences are present, around 13% being singletons, with the ten largest covering more than 4.5%. CDR1 is SGHNT and CDR2 is YYREEE in the germline V gene (reference sequence). Trimming removed 2 bases at V and 8 bases at J, with 14 bases between. The CDR3 has 14 amino acids. Those with hyperthyroidism were 18 to 65 years old, newly diagnosed, and ill for under 2 months. Lactation, pregnancy, other autoimmune disease or uncontrolled infection led to exclusion of patients.

The sample comprised blood. This chain joins TRBV5-4 and TRBJ2-1; TRBD1 is a possible D gene (5 bases). The TCR comes from a woman aged 25 to 39 with Graves' hyperthyroidism that later progressed to Graves' ophthalmopathy. The DNA for the CDR3 is TGTGCCAGCAGCTTCAGGCAGGGCCTGGATGAGCAGTTCTTC. Its translation: CASSFRQGLDEQFF.